This TCR beta chain was recovered during a study of neurological immune-mediated disorders. General study results and limits: No link was found between any clinical or MRI feature and the multiple sclerosis repertoire cluster.

This clonotype occurred many times. The antigen remains undetermined. Looked up from germline, CDR1 is MDHEN and CDR2 is SYDVKM. The CDR3 has 15 amino acids. Trimming left V 5 bases short and J 4 bases short, with 18 bases between. Using its own MiXCR run on the 5' RACE reads, TCRdb lists one record per CDR3 protein. Here the sample spans about 46,000 distinct CDR3 sequences, about 1.8% being singletons. This receptor was taken from a woman between 35 and 50 years old with multiple sclerosis. This chain joins TRBV28 and TRBJ2-7; D gene uncertain. The sequenced sample was PBMCs. Here the CDR3 reads CASSRTPRLVYEQYF. CDR3 bases: TGTGCCAGCAGTCGAACCCCTAGGCTTGTTTACGAGCAGTACTTC.